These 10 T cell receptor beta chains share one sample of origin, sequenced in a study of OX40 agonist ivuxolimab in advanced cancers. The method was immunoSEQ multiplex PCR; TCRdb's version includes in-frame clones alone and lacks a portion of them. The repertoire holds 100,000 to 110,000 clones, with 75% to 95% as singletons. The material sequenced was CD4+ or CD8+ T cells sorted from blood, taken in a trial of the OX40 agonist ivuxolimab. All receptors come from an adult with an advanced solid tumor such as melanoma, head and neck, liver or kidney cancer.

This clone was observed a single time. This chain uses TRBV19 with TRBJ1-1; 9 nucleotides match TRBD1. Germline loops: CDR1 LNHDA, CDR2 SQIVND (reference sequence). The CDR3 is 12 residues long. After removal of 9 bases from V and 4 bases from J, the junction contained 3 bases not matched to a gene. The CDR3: CASHRGLTEAFF. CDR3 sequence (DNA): TGTGCCAGCCACAGGGGGCTCACTGAAGCTTTCTTT.

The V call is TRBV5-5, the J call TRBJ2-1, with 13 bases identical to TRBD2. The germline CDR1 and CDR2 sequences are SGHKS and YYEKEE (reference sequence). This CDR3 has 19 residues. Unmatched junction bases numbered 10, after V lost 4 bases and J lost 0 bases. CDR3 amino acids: CASSVRTSGSPSSYNEQFF. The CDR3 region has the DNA TGTGCCAGCAGCGTACGGACTAGCGGGAGCCCCAGCTCCTACAATGAGCAGTTCTTC.

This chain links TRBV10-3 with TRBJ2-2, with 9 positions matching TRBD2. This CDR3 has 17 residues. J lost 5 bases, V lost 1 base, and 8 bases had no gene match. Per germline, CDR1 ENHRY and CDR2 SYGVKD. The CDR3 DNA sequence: TGTGCCATCAGTGAGTGGGAGGTTCTAGCGGGAACCGGGGAGCTGTTTTTT. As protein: CAISEWEVLAGTGELFF.

The CDR3 here is CASSALLAAGYTGELFF. In nucleotides, the CDR3 is TGTGCCAGCAGCGCCCTCCTTGCAGCGGGCTACACCGGGGAGCTGTTTTTT. V gene TRBV11-2 combines with J gene TRBJ2-2, with D maybe TRBD2 (6 bases). CDR1 is SGHAT, CDR2 FQNNGV, per germline. V lost 5 bases to trimming and J lost 3 bases, with 19 bases between them. The CDR3 sequence is 17 residues long. The whole variable domain, remainder taken from reference TRBV11-2 and TRBJ2-2, is EAGVAQSPRYKIIEKRQSVAFWCNPISGHATLYWYQQILGQGPKLLIQFQNNGVVDDSQLPKDRFSAERLKGVDSTLKIQPAKLEDSAVYLCASSALLAAGYTGELFFGEGSRLTVL.

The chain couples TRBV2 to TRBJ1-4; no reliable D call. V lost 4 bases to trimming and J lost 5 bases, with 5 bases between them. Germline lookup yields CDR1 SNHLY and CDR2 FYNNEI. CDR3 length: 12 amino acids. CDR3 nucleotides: TGTGCCAGCAGTGGGCTGAATGAAAAACTGTTTTTT. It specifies CASSGLNEKLFF.

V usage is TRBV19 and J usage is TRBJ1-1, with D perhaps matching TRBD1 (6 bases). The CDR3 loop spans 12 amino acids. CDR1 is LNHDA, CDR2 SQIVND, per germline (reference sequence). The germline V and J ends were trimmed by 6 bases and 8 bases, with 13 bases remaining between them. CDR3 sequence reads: CASSPRGAEAFF. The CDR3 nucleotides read TGTGCCAGTAGCCCGAGGGGGGCCGAAGCTTTCTTT.

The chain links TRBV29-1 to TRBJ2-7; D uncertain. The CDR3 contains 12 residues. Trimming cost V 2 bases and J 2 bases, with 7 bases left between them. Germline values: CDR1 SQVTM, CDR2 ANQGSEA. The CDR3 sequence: CSVETLTYEQYF. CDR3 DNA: TGCAGCGTTGAAACCTTAACCTACGAGCAGTACTTC.

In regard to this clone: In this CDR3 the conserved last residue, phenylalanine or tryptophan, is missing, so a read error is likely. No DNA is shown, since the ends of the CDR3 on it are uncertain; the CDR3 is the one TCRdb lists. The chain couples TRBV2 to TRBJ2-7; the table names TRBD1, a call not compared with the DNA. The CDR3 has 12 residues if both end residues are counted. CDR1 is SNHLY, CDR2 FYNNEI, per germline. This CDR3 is CASSKGEEGAPL.

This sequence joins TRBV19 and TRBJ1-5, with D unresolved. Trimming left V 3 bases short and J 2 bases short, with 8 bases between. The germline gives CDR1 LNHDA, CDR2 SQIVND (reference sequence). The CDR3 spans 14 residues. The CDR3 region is CASSILAGNQPQHF. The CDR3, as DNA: TGTGCCAGTAGTATTCTGGCGGGCAATCAGCCCCAGCATTTT.

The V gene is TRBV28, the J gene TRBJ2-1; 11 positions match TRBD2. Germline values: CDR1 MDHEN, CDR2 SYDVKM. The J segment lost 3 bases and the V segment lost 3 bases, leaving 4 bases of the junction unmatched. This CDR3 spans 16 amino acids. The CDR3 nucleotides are TGTGCCAGCAGTTTCGGGACTAGCGGCTACTACAATGAGCAGTTCTTC. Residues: CASSFGTSGYYNEQFF.